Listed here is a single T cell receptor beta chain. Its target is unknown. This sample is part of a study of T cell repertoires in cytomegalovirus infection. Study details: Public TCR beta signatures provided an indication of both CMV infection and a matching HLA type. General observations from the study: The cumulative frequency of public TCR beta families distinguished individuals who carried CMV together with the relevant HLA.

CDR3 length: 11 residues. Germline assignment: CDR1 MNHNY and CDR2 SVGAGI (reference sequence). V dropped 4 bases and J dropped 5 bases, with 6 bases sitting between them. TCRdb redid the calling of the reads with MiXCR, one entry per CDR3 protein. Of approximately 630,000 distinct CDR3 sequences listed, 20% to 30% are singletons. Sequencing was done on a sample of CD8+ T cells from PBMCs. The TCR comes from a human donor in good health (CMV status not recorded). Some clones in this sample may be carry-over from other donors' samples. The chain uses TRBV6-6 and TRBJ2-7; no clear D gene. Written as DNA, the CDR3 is TGTGCCAGCAGTTGGGCGGACGAGCAGTACTTC. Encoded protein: CASSWADEQYF.